These 6 T cell receptor beta chains were sequenced from one sample in a study of blood T cell repertoires in COVID-19. Sequenced by immunoSEQ multiplex PCR; TCRdb stores in-frame clones only, minus some. The sample lists about 140,000 clones, about 86% occurring once. The sample consisted of peripheral blood. The receptors were gathered from a human donor in a cohort sampled during active COVID-19.

This sequence joins TRBV6-4 and TRBJ2-1, with 7 bases that match TRBD2. Per the germline V gene, CDR1 is MRHNA and CDR2 is SNTAGT. J was trimmed by 1 base and V by 2 bases; bases with no gene match: 5. The CDR3 is 16 residues long. The CDR3 region has the DNA TGTGCCAGCAGTGACAGGTGGCGGGGGTCCTACAATGAGCAGTTCTTC. Translated, it gives CASSDRWRGSYNEQFF.

The V gene is TRBV7-2, the J gene TRBJ2-1, with a weak D call TRBD1 (6 bases). CDR3 size: 15 residues. Germline values: CDR1 SGHTA, CDR2 FQGNSA. Trimming took off 4 bases at V and 3 bases at J, with 13 bases between the two ends. In DNA, the CDR3 is TGTGCCAGCAGCTCGCGACAGGCGTACTACAATGAGCAGTTCTTC. Translated: CASSSRQAYYNEQFF.

This clone occurred once. J is TRBJ1-2 and V is TRBV28; 11 positions agree with TRBD1. The germline CDR1 and CDR2 sequences are MDHEN and SYDVKM. The CDR3 sequence is 14 residues long. Trimming cost V 4 bases and J 8 bases; bases outside gene matches: 6. Written as DNA, the CDR3 is TGTGCCAGCAGTTCCGGACAGGGGGCGGTCGGCTACACCTTC. Amino acid sequence: CASSSGQGAVGYTF.

The rearrangement joins TRBV7-2 to TRBJ1-5; D not resolved. V was pared by 0 bases and J by 4 bases, with 7 bases between. This CDR3 is 14 amino acids long. Germline V lookup: CDR1 SGHTA, CDR2 FQGNSA. Here the CDR3 reads CASSLAANNQPQHF. DNA for the CDR3: TGTGCCAGCAGCTTAGCGGCAAATAATCAGCCCCAGCATTTT.

This chain joins TRBV6-5 and TRBJ1-3; D ambiguous. There are 14 residues in the CDR3. V was clipped by 0 bases and J by 0 bases, with 3 bases between them. CDR1 and CDR2 from the germline V gene are MNHEY and SVGAGI. CDR3 sequence reads: CASSYSLSGNTIYF. CDR3 sequence (DNA): TGTGCCAGCAGTTACTCTCTCTCTGGAAACACCATATATTTT.

The chain joins TRBV19 to TRBJ2-5; possible D gene TRBD1, 6 bases. Germline V CDR1 and CDR2: LNHDA, SQIVND (reference sequence). V was cut by 5 bases and J by 2 bases, with 9 bases left in between. The CDR3 loop spans 13 amino acids. The CDR3, as DNA: TGTGCCAGTAGTTTCAGGGGACAAGAGACCCAGTACTTC. It translates to CASSFRGQETQYF.